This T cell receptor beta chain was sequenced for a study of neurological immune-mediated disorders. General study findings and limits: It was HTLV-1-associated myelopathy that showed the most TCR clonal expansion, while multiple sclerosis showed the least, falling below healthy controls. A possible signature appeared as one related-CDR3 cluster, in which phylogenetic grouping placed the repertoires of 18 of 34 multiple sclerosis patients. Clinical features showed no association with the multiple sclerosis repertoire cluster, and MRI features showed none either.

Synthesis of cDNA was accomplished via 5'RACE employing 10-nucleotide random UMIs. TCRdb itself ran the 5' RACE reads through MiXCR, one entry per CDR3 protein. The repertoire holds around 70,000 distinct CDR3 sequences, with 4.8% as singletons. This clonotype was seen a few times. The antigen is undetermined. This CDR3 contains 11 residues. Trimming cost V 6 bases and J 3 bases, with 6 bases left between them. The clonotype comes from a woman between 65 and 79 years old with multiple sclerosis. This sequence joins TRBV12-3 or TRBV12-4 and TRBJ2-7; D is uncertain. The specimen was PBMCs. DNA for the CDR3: TGTGCCAGCAGCCAACTCTACGAGCAGTACTTC. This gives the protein CASSQLYEQYF.